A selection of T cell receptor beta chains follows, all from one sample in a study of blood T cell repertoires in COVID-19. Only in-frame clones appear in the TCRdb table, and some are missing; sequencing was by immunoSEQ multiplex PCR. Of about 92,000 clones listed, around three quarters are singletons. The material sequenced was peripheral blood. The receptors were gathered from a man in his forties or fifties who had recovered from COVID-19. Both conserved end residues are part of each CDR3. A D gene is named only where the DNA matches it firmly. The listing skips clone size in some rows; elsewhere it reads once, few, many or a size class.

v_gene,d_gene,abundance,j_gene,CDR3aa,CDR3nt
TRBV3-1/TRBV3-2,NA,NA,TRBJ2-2,CASSQDSGPGESGELFF,TGTGCCAGCAGCCAAGATAGCGGACCCGGGGAGTCCGGGGAGCTGTTTTTT
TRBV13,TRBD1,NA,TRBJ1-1,CASRDRDRDTEAFF,TGTGCCAGCAGGGACCGGGACAGGGACACTGAAGCTTTCTTT
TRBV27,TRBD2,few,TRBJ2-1,CASSPQGSGRANEQFF,TGTGCCAGCAGTCCGCAAGGTAGCGGGAGGGCGAATGAGCAGTTCTTC
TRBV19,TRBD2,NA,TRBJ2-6,CASSSGLASGANVLTF,TGTGCCAGTAGTTCGGGACTAGCGTCTGGGGCCAACGTCCTGACTTTC
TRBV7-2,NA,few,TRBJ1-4,CASSPKRGGFVNEKLFF,TGTGCCAGCAGCCCAAAGAGGGGGGGTTTTGTTAATGAAAAACTGTTTTTT
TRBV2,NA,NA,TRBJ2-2,CASRAGAFLRTGELFF,TGTGCCAGCAGAGCGGGCGCCTTTTTGAGAACCGGGGAGCTGTTTTTT
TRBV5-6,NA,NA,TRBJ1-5,CASTAKGGGRSGPQHF,TGTGCCAGCACCGCAAAAGGTGGGGGCCGGTCCGGACCCCAGCATTTT
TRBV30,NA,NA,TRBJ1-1,CAWSPSDTEAFF,TGTGCCTGGAGTCCTAGTGACACTGAAGCTTTCTTT
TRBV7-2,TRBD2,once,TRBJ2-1,CASSLAASGVGEQFF,TGTGCCAGCAGCTTAGCGGCTAGCGGGGTGGGTGAGCAGTTCTTC
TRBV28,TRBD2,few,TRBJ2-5,CASSLGRGGVGGETQYF,TGTGCCAGCAGTTTGGGCCGCGGGGGGGTTGGAGGGGAGACCCAGTACTTC
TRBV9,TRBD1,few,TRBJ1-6,CASSDQGQRNSPLHF,TGTGCCAGCAGCGATCAGGGACAGCGTAATTCACCCCTCCACTTT
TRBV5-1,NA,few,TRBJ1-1,CASKQETEAFF,TGCGCCAGCAAGCAGGAAACTGAAGCTTTCTTT
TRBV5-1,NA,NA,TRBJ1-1,CASSLGAATNTEAFF,TGCGCCAGCAGCTTGGGGGCAGCTACGAACACTGAAGCTTTCTTT
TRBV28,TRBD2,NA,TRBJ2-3,CASSADRLAASTDTQYF,TGTGCCAGCAGCGCAGACAGACTAGCGGCTAGCACAGATACGCAGTATTTT
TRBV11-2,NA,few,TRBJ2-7,CASSLDTSGTYEQYF,TGTGCCAGCAGCTTAGATACTTCGGGAACCTACGAGCAGTACTTC
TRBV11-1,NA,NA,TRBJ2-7,CASSLGQDMFYEQYF,TGTGCCAGCAGCTTAGGTCAGGACATGTTCTACGAGCAGTACTTC
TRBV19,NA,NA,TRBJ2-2,CASSIGGLALGAGGELFF,TGTGCCAGTAGTATAGGGGGACTGGCACTCGGGGCAGGTGGGGAGCTGTTTTTT
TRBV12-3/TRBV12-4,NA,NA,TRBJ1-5,CASSYRASQPQHF,TGTGCCAGCAGTTACAGGGCGAGTCAGCCCCAGCATTTT
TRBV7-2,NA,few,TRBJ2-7,CASSLSGGGREQYF,TGTGCCAGCAGCTTAAGTGGGGGGGGCCGCGAGCAGTACTTC
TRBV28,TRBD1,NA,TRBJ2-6,CASSFMGQGAAGANVLTF,TGTGCCAGCAGTTTTATGGGACAGGGGGCGGCTGGGGCCAACGTCCTGACTTTC
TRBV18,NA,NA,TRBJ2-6,CASSPQVPGAGANVLTF,TGTGCCAGCTCCCCCCAGGTCCCCGGGGCTGGGGCCAACGTCCTGACTTTC
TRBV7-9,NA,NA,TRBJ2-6,CASSLTGLISGANVLTF,TGTGCCAGCAGCTTAACGGGACTCATCTCTGGGGCCAACGTCCTGACTTTC
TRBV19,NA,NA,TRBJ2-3,CASKDLISTDTQYF,TGTGCCAGCAAAGACTTAATCTCCACAGATACGCAGTATTTT
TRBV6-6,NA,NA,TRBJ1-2,CASSELQGYYGYTF,TGTGCCAGCAGCGAACTACAGGGATACTATGGCTACACCTTC
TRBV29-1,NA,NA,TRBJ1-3,CSVSMEAGNTIYF,TGCAGCGTATCTATGGAGGCTGGAAACACCATATATTTT
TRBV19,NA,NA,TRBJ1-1,CASSVLMNTEAFF,TGTGCCAGTAGTGTTTTAATGAACACTGAAGCTTTCTTT
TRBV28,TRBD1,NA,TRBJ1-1,CASSIHGQVLVNTEAFF,TGTGCCAGCAGTATCCACGGACAGGTCCTAGTGAACACTGAAGCTTTCTTT
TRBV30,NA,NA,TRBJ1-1,CAWLQGRGTEAFF,TGTGCCTGGTTGCAGGGGCGCGGCACTGAAGCTTTCTTT
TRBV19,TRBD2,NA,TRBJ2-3,CASKGLAANTDTQYF,TGTGCCAGTAAAGGGCTAGCGGCCAACACAGATACGCAGTATTTT
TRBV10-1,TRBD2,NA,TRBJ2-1,CASSEPGLAGPFSYNEQFF,TGCGCCAGCAGTGAGCCGGGACTAGCGGGGCCGTTCTCCTACAATGAGCAGTTCTTC
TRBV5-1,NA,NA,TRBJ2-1,CASSEGNEQFF,TGCGCCAGCTCAGAGGGTAATGAGCAGTTCTTC
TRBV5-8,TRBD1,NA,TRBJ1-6,CASSLQGDWSPLHF,TGTGCCAGCAGTTTACAGGGGGATTGGTCACCCCTCCACTTT
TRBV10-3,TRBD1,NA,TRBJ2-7,CAISPGQRLYYEQYF,TGTGCCATCAGTCCGGGACAGAGACTTTACTACGAGCAGTACTTC
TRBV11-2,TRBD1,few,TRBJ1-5,CASAGGSNQPQHF,TGTGCCAGCGCAGGGGGCTCCAATCAGCCCCAGCATTTT
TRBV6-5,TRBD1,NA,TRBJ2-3,CASRQQGAQSDTQYF,TGTGCCAGCAGACAGCAGGGGGCGCAGTCAGATACGCAGTATTTT
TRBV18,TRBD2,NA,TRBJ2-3,CASSSGLAGGLTQYF,TGTGCCAGCTCGTCGGGACTAGCGGGAGGTCTTACGCAGTATTTT
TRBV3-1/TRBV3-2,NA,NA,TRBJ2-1,CASSRERLSYNEQFF,TGTGCCAGCAGCCGAGAGCGGCTCTCCTACAATGAGCAGTTCTTC
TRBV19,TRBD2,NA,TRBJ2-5,CASSMISGLGRETQYF,TGTGCCAGTAGTATGATTTCCGGACTAGGAAGGGAGACCCAGTACTTC
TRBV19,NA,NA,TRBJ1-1,CASSSSWTVRLEAFF,TGTGCCAGTAGTTCCTCCTGGACAGTGCGGTTGGAAGCTTTCTTT
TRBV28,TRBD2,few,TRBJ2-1,CASSTWRENGNEQFF,TGTGCCAGCAGTACGTGGCGGGAGAACGGAAATGAGCAGTTCTTC
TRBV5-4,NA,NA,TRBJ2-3,CASSSTRGASTDTQYF,TGTGCCAGCAGCTCTACCCGGGGGGCGAGCACAGATACGCAGTATTTT
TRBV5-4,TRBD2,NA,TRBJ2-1,CASSLESGGAGEQFF,TGTGCCAGCAGCTTGGAAAGCGGGGGGGCGGGTGAGCAGTTCTTC
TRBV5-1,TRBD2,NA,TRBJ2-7,CASSLVASGSSYEQYF,TGCGCCAGCAGCTTGGTTGCTAGCGGGAGTTCCTACGAGCAGTACTTC
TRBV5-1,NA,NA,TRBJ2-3,CASSFGGPEDTQYF,TGCGCCAGCAGCTTCGGCGGTCCGGAAGATACGCAGTATTTT
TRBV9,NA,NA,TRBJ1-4,CASSVVGEVGEKLFF,TGTGCCAGCAGCGTAGTGGGGGAGGTGGGTGAAAAACTGTTTTTT
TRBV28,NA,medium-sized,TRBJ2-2,CASSLFSFTGELFF,TGTGCCAGCAGTTTATTTTCCTTCACCGGGGAGCTGTTTTTT
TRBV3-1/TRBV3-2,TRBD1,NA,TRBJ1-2,CASSLRGTGDYGYTF,TGTGCCAGCAGCCTCCGGGGGACAGGGGACTATGGCTACACCTTC
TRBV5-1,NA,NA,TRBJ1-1,CASSLDPRGTEAFF,TGCGCCAGCAGCTTGGACCCCAGGGGAACTGAAGCTTTCTTT
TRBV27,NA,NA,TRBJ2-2,CASRLGRLIGELFF,TGTGCCAGCAGACTAGGGAGGCTGATCGGGGAGCTGTTTTTT
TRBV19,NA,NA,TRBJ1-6,CASSMGGNNSPLHF,TGTGCCAGTAGTATGGGAGGCAATAATTCACCCCTCCACTTT
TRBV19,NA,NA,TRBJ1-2,CASSANPRQRANYGYTF,TGTGCCAGTAGTGCCAACCCCAGACAAAGAGCTAACTATGGCTACACCTTC